This TCR beta chain was sequenced for a study of circulating CD8 cells and anti-PD-1 response in melanoma. Study information: Patients received intravenous nivolumab, 3 mg/kg, every 2 weeks. Complete or partial response defined responders; stable or progressive disease, non-responders.

CDR1 SGHVS and CDR2 FQNEAQ come from the germline V gene. CDR3 length: 15 residues. Losses at the gene ends were 7 bases for V and 3 bases for J; bases not matched to a gene: 9. From live CD3+CD8+TCRalphabeta+ cells, four PD-1 and/or TIGIT subsets were sorted. TCR libraries were prepared from approximately 15 ng of total RNA with the QIAseq Immune Repertoire TCR panel. TCRdb reprocessed the reads with MiXCR, giving one entry per CDR3 protein. Here the sample spans about 2,000 distinct CDR3 sequences, 7% to 8.5% being singletons. This clonotype is categorized as large. The chain joins TRBV7-8 to TRBJ2-7, with 10 bases matching TRBD2. This TCR came from a human donor with melanoma. The sequencing here drew on CD8+ T cells from PBMCs, taken at baseline or after one month of anti-PD-1 therapy (not recorded which). CDR3 amino acids: CASTPSGGAYYEQYF. CDR3 bases: TGTGCCAGCACCCCAAGCGGGGGGGCCTACTACGAGCAGTACTTC.